This TCR beta chain was found in a study of technical replicates of blood from a handful of donors. Germline CDR1 is SGHNT and CDR2 is YYREEE (reference sequence). The CDR3 is 13 amino acids. V shed 5 bases and J shed 6 bases, with 11 bases lying between them. The assay was immunoSEQ multiplex PCR, and TCRdb's table has in-frame clones only and misses some. The sample has tens of thousands of clones, just over 90% seen once; the top ten hold around 0.27%. The clonotype originates from a human donor in good health. Sequenced: T cells isolated from PBMCs. The chain combines TRBV5-4 with TRBJ1-4; D possibly corresponds to TRBD1 (5 bases). The CDR3 coding sequence is TGTGCCAGCAGTCGGACACCCGATGAAAAACTGTTTTTT. It codes for CASSRTPDEKLFF.